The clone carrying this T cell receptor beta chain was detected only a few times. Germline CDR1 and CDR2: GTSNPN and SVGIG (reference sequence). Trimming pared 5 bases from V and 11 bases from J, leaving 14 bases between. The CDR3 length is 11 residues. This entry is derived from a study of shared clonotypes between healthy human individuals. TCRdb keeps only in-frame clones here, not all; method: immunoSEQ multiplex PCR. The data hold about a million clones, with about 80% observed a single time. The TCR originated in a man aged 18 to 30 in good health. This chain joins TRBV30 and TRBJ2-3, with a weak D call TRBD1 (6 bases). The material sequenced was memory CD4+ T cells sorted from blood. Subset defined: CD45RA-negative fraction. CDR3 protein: CAWDDRNKQYF. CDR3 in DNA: TGTGCCTGGGACGACAGGAACAAGCAGTATTTT.